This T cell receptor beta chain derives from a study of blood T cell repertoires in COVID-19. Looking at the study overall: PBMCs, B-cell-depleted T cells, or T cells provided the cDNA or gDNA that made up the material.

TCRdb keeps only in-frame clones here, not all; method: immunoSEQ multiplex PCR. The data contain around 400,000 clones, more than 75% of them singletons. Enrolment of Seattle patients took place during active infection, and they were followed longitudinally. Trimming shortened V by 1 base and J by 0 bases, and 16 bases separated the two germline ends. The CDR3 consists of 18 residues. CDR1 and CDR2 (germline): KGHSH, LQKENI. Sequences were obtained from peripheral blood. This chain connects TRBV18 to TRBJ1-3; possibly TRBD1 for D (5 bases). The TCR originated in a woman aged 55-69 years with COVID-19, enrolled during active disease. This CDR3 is CASSPLLGGHSSGNTIYF. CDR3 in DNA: TGTGCCAGCTCACCACTTCTGGGAGGACACTCCTCTGGAAACACCATATATTTT.